The rows below give T cell receptor beta chains drawn from one sample of a study of cytomegalovirus exposure and HLA in healthy donors. Sequencing used immunoSEQ multiplex PCR; TCRdb keeps in-frame clones, though not all of them. This table has roughly 150,000 clones, about 80% appearing once. Source material: PBMCs. Every receptor here comes from a woman in her forties in good health and CMV-seronegative. The CDR3 runs from the conserved cysteine through the conserved F or W. Fields, in order: V gene, D gene, clone size, J gene, CDR3 protein, CDR3 DNA. D genes are given only for firm matches. Only part of the rows carry a size: once, few, many, or a class if the clone is expanded.

>TRBV4-1|TRBD1|-|TRBJ2-7
CASSQNPTGATYEQYF
TGCGCCAGCAGCCAAAACCCGACAGGGGCGACCTACGAGCAGTACTTC
>TRBV23-1|TRBD1|few|TRBJ1-2
CASSQSRGQGRGNYGYTF
TGCGCCAGCAGTCAATCTAGGGGGCAGGGAAGGGGAAACTATGGCTACACCTTC
>TRBV4-2|-|-|TRBJ1-2
CASSQGGERGYTF
TGTGCCAGCAGCCAAGGGGGCGAACGAGGCTACACCTTC
>TRBV7-2|-|-|TRBJ2-3
CASSFIADTQYF
TGTGCCAGCAGCTTTATAGCGGATACGCAGTATTTT
>TRBV7-3|-|few|TRBJ2-2
CASSSTVYTGELFF
TGTGCCAGCAGCTCGACAGTGTACACCGGGGAGCTGTTTTTT
>TRBV10-3|TRBD1|-|TRBJ2-2
CAISVTGARGELFF
TGTGCCATCAGTGTTACAGGGGCGCGCGGGGAGCTGTTTTTT
>TRBV6-6|TRBD2|-|TRBJ2-7
CASSYLSGGLNEQYF
TGTGCCAGCAGCTACCTTAGCGGGGGGCTGAACGAGCAGTACTTC
>TRBV4-1|-|-|TRBJ2-3
CASSQGTVTDTQYF
TGCGCCAGCAGCCAAGGAACGGTCACAGATACGCAGTATTTT
>TRBV5-1|-|-|TRBJ1-6
CASSLEGGNSPLHF
TGCGCCAGCAGCTTGGAGGGAGGAAATTCACCCCTCCACTTT
>TRBV5-3|-|-|TRBJ2-7
CARSLHRRTDYEQYF
TGTGCCAGAAGCTTGCATCGGAGGACCGACTACGAGCAGTACTTC
>TRBV5-1|-|-|TRBJ2-7
CASSIPTGNGEQYF
TGCGCCAGCAGCATACCAACAGGGAATGGAGAGCAGTACTTC
>TRBV6-5|TRBD1|-|TRBJ1-5
CASSRDSYSNQPQHF
TGTGCCAGCAGTAGGGACAGCTATAGCAATCAGCCCCAGCATTTT
>TRBV30|TRBD2|-|TRBJ2-3
CAWSQTSNPAGTQYF
TGTGCCTGGAGTCAGACTAGCAACCCGGCTGGTACGCAGTATTTT
>TRBV7-3|TRBD1|-|TRBJ1-1
CASSPDRANAEAFF
TGTGCCAGCAGCCCCGACAGGGCGAACGCTGAAGCTTTCTTT
>TRBV19|-|-|TRBJ2-2
CASSMGAGVSNTGELFF
TGTGCCAGTAGTATGGGGGCCGGAGTTTCGAACACCGGGGAGCTGTTTTTT
>TRBV7-8|TRBD2|-|TRBJ2-1
CASSSLRIAGARSRRYEQFF
TGTGCCAGCAGCTCGCTACGGATAGCGGGAGCCCGATCCAGGCGATATGAGCAGTTCTTC
>TRBV7-9|TRBD1|-|TRBJ2-3
CASRSTGFSTDTQYF
TGTGCCAGCAGATCGACAGGGTTTAGCACAGATACGCAGTATTTT
>TRBV5-5|-|-|TRBJ1-1
CASSLDDDRIIEAFF
TGTGCCAGCTCCCTCGATGACGACAGGATTATTGAAGCTTTCTTT
>TRBV5-5|TRBD2|-|TRBJ2-3
CASSLGGTSGSTRTDTQYF
TGTGCCAGCAGCTTGGGGGGGACTAGCGGGTCTACCCGCACAGATACGCAGTATTTT
>TRBV29-1|TRBD2|few|TRBJ2-7
CSVEKVAGGEQYF
TGCAGCGTTGAAAAAGTAGCGGGAGGGGAGCAGTACTTC
>TRBV21-1|-|-|TRBJ2-3
CASSKGLAGGPGTDTQYF
TGTGCCAGCAGCAAAGGACTAGCGGGAGGGCCGGGGACAGATACGCAGTATTTT
>TRBV5-1|TRBD1|-|TRBJ1-2
CASSLVTGADGYTF
TGCGCCAGCAGCTTGGTAACAGGGGCGGATGGCTACACCTTC
>TRBV9|-|-|TRBJ2-7
CASSAVQGYPYFHEQYF
TGTGCCAGCAGCGCAGTACAGGGTTACCCTTATTTCCACGAGCAGTACTTC
>TRBV13|-|-|TRBJ1-1
CASSLGTMNTEAFF
TGTGCCAGCAGCTTGGGCACCATGAACACTGAAGCTTTCTTT
>TRBV4-3|TRBD1|-|TRBJ1-4
CASSQNPRTGDKKLFF
TGCGCCAGCAGCCAAAACCCACGGACAGGGGATAAAAAACTGTTTTTT
>TRBV18|TRBD2|-|TRBJ2-3
CASSPPIAGVSTDTQYF
TGTGCCAGCTCACCACCGATAGCGGGGGTTAGCACAGATACGCAGTATTTT